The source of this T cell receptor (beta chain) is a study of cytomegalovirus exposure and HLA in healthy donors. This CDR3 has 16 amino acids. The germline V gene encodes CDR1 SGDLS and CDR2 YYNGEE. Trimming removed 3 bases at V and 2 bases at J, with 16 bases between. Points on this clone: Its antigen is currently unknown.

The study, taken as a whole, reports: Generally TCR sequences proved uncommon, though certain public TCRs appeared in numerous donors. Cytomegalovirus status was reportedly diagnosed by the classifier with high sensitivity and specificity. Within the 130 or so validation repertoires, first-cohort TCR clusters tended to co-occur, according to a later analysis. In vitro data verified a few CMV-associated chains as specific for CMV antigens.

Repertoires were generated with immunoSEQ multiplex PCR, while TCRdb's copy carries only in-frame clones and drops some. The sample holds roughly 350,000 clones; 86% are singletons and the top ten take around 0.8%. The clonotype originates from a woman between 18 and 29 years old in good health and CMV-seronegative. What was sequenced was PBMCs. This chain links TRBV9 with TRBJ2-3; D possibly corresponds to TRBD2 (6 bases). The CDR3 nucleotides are TGTGCCAGCAGCGGCGGCGGGGTGGGGAACACAGATACGCAGTATTTT. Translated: CASSGGGVGNTDTQYF.